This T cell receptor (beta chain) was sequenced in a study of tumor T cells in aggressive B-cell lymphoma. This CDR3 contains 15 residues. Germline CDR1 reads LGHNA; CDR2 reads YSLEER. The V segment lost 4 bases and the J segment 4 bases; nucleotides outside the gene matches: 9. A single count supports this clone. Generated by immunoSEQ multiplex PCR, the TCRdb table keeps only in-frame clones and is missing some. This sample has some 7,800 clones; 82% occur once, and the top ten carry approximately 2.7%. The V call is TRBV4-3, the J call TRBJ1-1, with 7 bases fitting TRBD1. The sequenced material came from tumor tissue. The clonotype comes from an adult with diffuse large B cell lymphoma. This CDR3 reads CASSPGGGYRTEAFF. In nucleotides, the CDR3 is TGCGCCAGCAGCCCTGGAGGGGGCTACCGCACTGAAGCTTTCTTT.